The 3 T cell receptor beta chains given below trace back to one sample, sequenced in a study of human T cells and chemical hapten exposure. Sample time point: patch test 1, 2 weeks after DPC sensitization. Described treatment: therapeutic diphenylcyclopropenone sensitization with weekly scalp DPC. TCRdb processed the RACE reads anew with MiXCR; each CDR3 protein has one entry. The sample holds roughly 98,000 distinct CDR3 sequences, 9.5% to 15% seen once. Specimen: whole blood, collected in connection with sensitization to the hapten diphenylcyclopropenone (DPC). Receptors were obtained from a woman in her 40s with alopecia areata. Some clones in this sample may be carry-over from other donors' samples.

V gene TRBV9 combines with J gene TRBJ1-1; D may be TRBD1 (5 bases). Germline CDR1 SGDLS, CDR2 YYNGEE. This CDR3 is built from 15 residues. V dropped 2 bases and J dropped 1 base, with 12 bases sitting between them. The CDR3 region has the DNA TGTGCCAGCAGCGTTTATGCAGGGTCGAACACTGAAGCTTTCTTT. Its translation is CASSVYAGSNTEAFF.

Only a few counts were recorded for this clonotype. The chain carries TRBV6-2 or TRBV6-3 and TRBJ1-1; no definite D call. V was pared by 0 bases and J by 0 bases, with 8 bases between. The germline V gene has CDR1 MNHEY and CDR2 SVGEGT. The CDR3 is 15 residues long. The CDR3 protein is CASSYSGALNTEAFF. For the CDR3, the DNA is TGTGCCAGCAGTTACTCTGGAGCTTTGAACACTGAAGCTTTCTTT.

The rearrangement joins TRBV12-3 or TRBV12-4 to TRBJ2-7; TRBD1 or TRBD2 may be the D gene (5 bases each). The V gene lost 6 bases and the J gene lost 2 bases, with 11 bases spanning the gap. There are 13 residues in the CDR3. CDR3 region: CASSLTAAYEQYF. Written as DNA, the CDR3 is TGTGCCAGCAGCCTGACAGCGGCCTACGAGCAGTACTTC.